Sequencing of this T cell receptor beta chain was carried out in a study of CD8+ T cells in alopecia areata. In each case, RNA was isolated and then reverse transcribed into cDNA as the sequencing template. Sequencing was performed with immunoSEQ multiplex PCR; in TCRdb, only in-frame clones are kept and a portion is missing. The repertoire consists of over 15,000 clones, none detected only once. Remarks on this clone: The listed genes are named as in mouse. Sequencing ends 4 residues short of the CDR3 end; the germline J gene provides the rest.

CD4, CD8alpha, NKG2D, NKG2ACE and other markers were used to sort pooled cutaneous lymph node cells. The CDR3 is 15 amino acids. V lost 5 bases to trimming and J lost 1 base; unmatched junction nucleotides: 6. Germline CDR1 is FNHDT and CDR2 is SITEND (reference sequence). The specimen was CD8+ T cells sorted from a lymph node. V is TRBV19 and J is TRBJ2-1; 7 nucleotides align to TRBD2. The receptor comes from a C3H/HeJ mouse with alopecia areata. MHC haplotype: H2-k. CDR3 DNA (partial): TGTGCCAGCAGATCCCTACTGGGGAACTATGCT. Amino acids: CASRSLLGNYA. The whole CDR3 protein reads CASRSLLGNYAEQFF.